This TCR beta chain was captured by sequencing in a study of T cell responses to AZD1222 COVID-19 vaccine (dated by TCRdb to the early 2020s). Study-wide context: TCR sequencing covered 230 to 250 trial participants: 200 to 220 given two doses of AZD1222 and around 26 given two doses of MenACWY control vaccine. Trial participants were enrolled by age into subgroups of 18-55, 56-69 and 70-plus years, and approximately 150, 30 and 60 TCR-sequenced participants, respectively, were included in these subgroups. Beyond this particular receptor, the publication reports: The whole spike protein was spanned by vaccine-associated CD4 TCRs, and dominant responses were seen in regions 160-218 and 743-854. A significant rise in spike-specific TCR breadth and depth was observed after two AZD1222 doses relative to day 0 and relative to MenACWY recipients. The 56-69-year group was small, and its depth increase did not reach significance, likely because of low power. Participants were mostly white British, with more females than males. The authors suggested clonal diversity may have been underestimated. Reportedly, close to half of the unique spike-specific TCRs recognized epitopes lying outside the regions that are mutated in the B.1.351 and B.1.1.7 variants. Because no samples from the day 14 peak response were available, repertoires could be characterized only after the peak T cell response. Conclusions about previously exposed vaccinees are limited, since just five or six AZD1222 recipients were seropositive for SARS-CoV-2 at baseline.

Note on this clone: Its binding antigen is unknown. Base qualities are not at hand, and no much larger clone is one base apart.

Reading the label with the study, this specimen's time point is: about 28 days (+/-7) after the second vaccine dose. Because spike-specific TCR depth and breadth did not differ between the two schedules, AZD1222 recipients who got a second dose at roughly 4 weeks were pooled with those who got a second dose at roughly 12 weeks. The vaccinee samples were drawn from two UK trials, COV001 and COV002, one of which was a single-blind randomized controlled phase 2/3 trial testing AZD1222 (ChAdOx1 nCoV-19) in healthy adults. For TCRbeta chain sequencing, PBMC samples from trial participants were taken at day 0 and at day 28 after the second dose. The CDR3 regions of human TCRbeta chains were analyzed by immunosequencing. The authors' pipeline ran thus. Repertoire TCRs were checked for matches against a reference library of SARS-CoV-2-specific TCRs that had been generated using the MIRA antigen-specificity platform. Breadth was defined as the fraction of unique TCRs that were SARS-CoV-2-associated. Depth was defined as the fraction of total T cells that were SARS-CoV-2-associated. Using the MIRA data, every spike-specific TCR was mapped to the spike region that the TCR reacted to and assigned to either a CD4 or a CD8 class. Log10-transformed breadth and depth values were compared by one-way ANOVA with Sidak's multiple comparisons tests. The table comes from immuneACCESS by way of TCRdb, which keeps in-frame sequences with V and J called. Part of the clones is missing from these tables; in studies checked, under half for an unresolved V gene and the rest for unknown reasons. For V, J and clone size, that table is used; D and trimming come from the DNA. The sample yields 150,000 to 180,000 clones; 90% were counted once. The biggest ten clones account for 1.5% of the sample.

The sequence was collected from an adult who received the AZD1222 COVID-19 vaccine. The source material was peripheral blood, sampled 28 days after the second AZD1222 dose.

CDR3 loop: CASSIGTAHQPQHF. At the DNA level, the sequence is TGTGCCAGCAGCATAGGGACAGCACATCAGCCCCAGCATTTT. The chain links TRBV5-6 with TRBJ1-5, with 7 central nucleotides matching TRBD1. Including the terminal cysteine and phenylalanine, the CDR3 comprises 14 residues. This entry keeps only the CDR3 DNA: 42 bases, framed from base 1. The germline V gene provides CDR1 SGHDT and CDR2 YYEEEE. V is pruned by 4 bases and J by 5 bases, leaving 6 bases of the junction without a gene match.